Reported below is one TCR beta chain. Its antigen remains unknown. The PCR ran on 60 Vbeta and 13 Jbeta primers. Authors' analysis steps: Unique TCR beta chains numbered roughly 80 million in a later analysis, with about 9.9 million shared. The table came from immunoSEQ multiplex PCR; TCRdb's copy has only in-frame clones and leaves some out. That table furnishes V, J and clone size, whereas the DNA furnished D and trimming. The data contain about 160,000 clones, 75% to 90% of them singletons. Germline loops: CDR1 SEHNR, CDR2 FQNEAQ (reference sequence). The CDR3 is made up of 16 amino acids. V was pared by 4 bases and J by 6 bases, with 21 bases between. This entry comes from a study of cytomegalovirus exposure and HLA in healthy donors. Study conclusions and caveats: Follow-up analysis later connected one missense variant in DCLRE1C with trimming of TCR beta V- and J-genes. As a later analysis showed, several of the most significant clusters appeared to be linked to common viral pathogens.

This chain connects TRBV7-9 to TRBJ1-1; the D gene is possibly TRBD1 (6 bases). Sequenced input: PBMCs. This TCR was sampled from a woman aged 18-29 years in good health and CMV-seronegative. CDR3: CASSSRGWQGLAEAFF. DNA for the CDR3: TGTGCCAGCAGCTCCCGAGGATGGCAGGGGCTTGCTGAAGCTTTCTTT.